The 30 T cell receptor beta chains below come from one sample, sequenced in a study of OX40 agonist ivuxolimab in advanced cancers. The data were produced by immunoSEQ multiplex PCR, yet TCRdb's version contains in-frame clones alone and is incomplete. The sample lists about 62,000 clones, 85% occurring once. The sequences come from CD4+ or CD8+ T cells sorted from blood, collected in a trial of the OX40 agonist ivuxolimab. These receptors came from an adult with an advanced solid tumor such as melanoma, head and neck, liver or kidney cancer.

The chain has TRBV10-1 and TRBJ2-1; the match to TRBD2 covers 8 bases. The CDR3 is made up of 14 amino acids. V gave up 6 bases and J gave up 4 bases; unmatched junction bases: 5. The V gene's germline CDR1 is WNHNN and CDR2 SYGVQD (reference sequence). This chain's CDR3 is CASSGGATYNEQFF. CDR3 DNA: TGCGCCAGCAGCGGGGGGGCGACTTACAATGAGCAGTTCTTC.

The V and J genes are TRBV5-6 and TRBJ1-2; D is ambiguous. This CDR3 region has 18 residues. The ends were cut back, 1 base at V and 0 bases at J, with 19 bases in the middle. Germline V gives CDR1 SGHDT, CDR2 YYEEEE. DNA for the CDR3: TGTGCCAGCAGCTTGATGCCCTCATCCCCGTTAGCTAACTATGGCTACACCTTC. Residues: CASSLMPSSPLANYGYTF.

The gene calls are TRBV15 and TRBJ2-3; 9 bases are shared with TRBD1. The junction had 14 bases not matched to a gene; V was cut back by 2 bases and J by 8 bases. Looked up from germline, CDR1 is LNHNV and CDR2 is YYDKDF (reference sequence). CDR3 length: 17 residues. CDR3 nucleotides: TGTGCCACCAGCAGAAAGACAGGGGGAACGGGCGACCGTACGCAGTATTTT. This gives the protein CATSRKTGGTGDRTQYF.

This sequence joins TRBV19 and TRBJ2-1; perhaps TRBD2 as D (6 bases). Germline CDR1 LNHDA, CDR2 SQIVND (reference sequence). V lost 3 bases and J lost 3, with 15 bases in between. This CDR3 contains 16 residues. The CDR3 nucleotides read TGTGCCAGTAGTATCTTCTCGGGCGGGAACTACAATGAGCAGTTCTTC. Translated, it gives CASSIFSGGNYNEQFF. The full variable domain, with the rest looked up from reference TRBV19 and TRBJ2-1, is DGGITQSPKYLFRKEGQNVTLSCEQNLNHDAMYWYRQDPGQGLRLIYYSQIVNDFQKGDIAEGYSVSREKKESFPLTVTSAQKNPTAFYLCASSIFSGGNYNEQFFGPGTRLTVL.

V and J are TRBV9 and TRBJ2-2, with TRBD2 as a possible D gene (5 bases). CDR1 is SGDLS and CDR2 is YYNGEE in the germline V gene. CDR3 size: 13 residues. With 3 bases removed from V and 3 bases from J, the gap between germline ends came to 6 bases. The DNA for the CDR3 is TGTGCCAGCAGCGCCGGGGACACCGGGGAGCTGTTTTTT. Translation gives CASSAGDTGELFF.

The rearrangement links TRBV11-2 to TRBJ1-2; D is uncertain. The germline gives CDR1 SGHAT, CDR2 FQNNGV. The CDR3 covers 14 residues. The V end was cut by 1 base, the J end by 4 bases, with 10 bases between. The CDR3 spells CASSLGGSGYGYTF. CDR3 DNA sequence: TGTGCCAGCAGCTTAGGAGGATCAGGCTATGGCTACACCTTC. The complete variable domain, with remaining parts taken from reference TRBV11-2 and TRBJ1-2, reads EAGVAQSPRYKIIEKRQSVAFWCNPISGHATLYWYQQILGQGPKLLIQFQNNGVVDDSQLPKDRFSAERLKGVDSTLKIQPAKLEDSAVYLCASSLGGSGYGYTFGSGTRLTVV.

The chain recombines TRBV2 with TRBJ1-3; 7 bases agree with TRBD1. With V trimmed by 5 bases and J by 2 bases, 3 bases remained unmatched. The germline gives CDR1 SNHLY, CDR2 FYNNEI. The CDR3 spans 14 residues. CDR3 coding DNA: TGTGCCAGCAGTTCCGACAGGGCTGGAAACACCATATATTTT. Translation: CASSSDRAGNTIYF.

The chain employs TRBV7-9 and TRBJ1-4; possibly TRBD1 for D (6 bases). CDR3 length: 13 residues. Germline-derived CDR1 and CDR2 are SEHNR and FQNEAQ (reference sequence). V was trimmed by 10 bases and J by 8 bases, leaving 17 bases between them. CDR3 protein: CAIRGRGTEKLFF. CDR3 in DNA: TGTGCCATAAGAGGCAGGGGAACCGAAAAACTGTTTTTT. The complete variable domain, with remaining parts taken from reference TRBV7-9 and TRBJ1-4, reads DTGVSQNPRHKITKRGQNVTFRCDPISEHNRLYWYRQTLGQGPEFLTYFQNEAQLEKSRLLSDRFSAERPKGSFSTLEIQRTEQGDSAMYLCAIRGRGTEKLFFGSGTQLSVL.

The gene calls are TRBV5-1 and TRBJ2-5; 13 bases match TRBD2. Germline-derived CDR1 and CDR2 are SGHRS and YFSETQ. V trimming: 5 bases; J trimming: 5 bases; junction bases outside the gene matches: 9. The CDR3 consists of 16 residues. The CDR3 region is CASRSGLAGEGETQYF. CDR3 sequence (DNA): TGCGCCAGCAGATCCGGACTAGCGGGAGAGGGGGAGACCCAGTACTTC.

The chain couples TRBV19 to TRBJ2-1; 12 bases are a match to TRBD1. The germline V gene has CDR1 LNHDA and CDR2 SQIVND (reference sequence). The V and J ends lost 4 bases and 7 bases, in that order; junction bases with no gene match: 8. This CDR3 contains 16 residues. CDR3 DNA sequence: TGTGCCAGTAGTAGACCCGGGACAGGGGGCAGGAATGAGCAGTTCTTC. Amino acids: CASSRPGTGGRNEQFF.

The gene calls are TRBV6-1 and TRBJ2-2, with 11 bases matching TRBD2. Germline V gives CDR1 MNHNS, CDR2 SASEGT. Trimming removed 4 bases from V and 0 bases from J; junction bases left unmatched: 10. The CDR3 contains 19 residues. For the CDR3, the DNA is TGTGCCAGCAGTGTTCACTGGGCTAGCGGGGGGCCGAACACCGGGGAGCTGTTTTTT. Its translation is CASSVHWASGGPNTGELFF.

This clone was observed a few times. The chain links TRBV18 to TRBJ1-5, with unresolved D. The V end was cut by 1 base, the J end by 0 bases, with 7 bases between. The CDR3 is made up of 15 amino acids. In germline, CDR1 is KGHSH, CDR2 LQKENI. The CDR3 is CASSPRSDSNQPQHF. The CDR3 DNA follows: TGTGCCAGCTCACCACGAAGTGATAGCAATCAGCCCCAGCATTTT.

This clone has just one count. The sample has other DNA sequences that encode this CDR3 too. The J gene is TRBJ1-2, the V gene TRBV28, with 8 bases identical to TRBD1. CDR3 length equals 13 residues. From germline, CDR1 is MDHEN and CDR2 SYDVKM. With V trimmed by 4 bases and J by 6 bases, 4 bases remained unmatched. CDR3 loop: CASSSLDRDGYTF. CDR3 in DNA: TGTGCCAGCAGTTCCCTGGACAGGGATGGCTACACCTTC.

The V gene is TRBV5-1, the J gene TRBJ2-1, with 8 nucleotides matching TRBD1. The V gene end was trimmed by 4 bases and the J gene end by 8 bases; junction bases not matched to a gene: 11. The CDR3 contains 15 residues. Germline CDR1 SGHRS, CDR2 YFSETQ. CDR3 nucleotides: TGCGCCAGCAGCCCCGGTCCCAGGGGGCAGGATGAGCAGTTCTTC. Translated, it gives CASSPGPRGQDEQFF.

The chain has TRBV11-2 and TRBJ2-7, with D maybe TRBD2 (6 bases). V was trimmed by 8 bases and J by 4 bases, leaving 12 bases between them. Germline values: CDR1 SGHAT, CDR2 FQNNGV. This CDR3 spans 12 amino acids. The CDR3 DNA is TGTGCCAGCGCCTCGGCGGGGTACGAGCAGTACTTC. Residues: CASASAGYEQYF.

V and J are TRBV14 and TRBJ2-1; 12 bases are shared with TRBD2. V trimming: 1 base; J trimming: 0 bases; junction bases outside the gene matches: 7. CDR3 length: 19 residues. CDR1 is SGHDN and CDR2 is FVKESK in the germline V gene. CDR3: CASSQALTSGGDSYNEQFF. The CDR3 DNA is TGTGCCAGCAGCCAAGCCCTGACTAGCGGGGGAGACTCCTACAATGAGCAGTTCTTC. The entire variable domain, with the rest obtained from reference TRBV14 and TRBJ2-1, is as follows: EAGVTQFPSHSVIEKGQTVTLRCDPISGHDNLYWYRRVMGKEIKFLLHFVKESKQDESGMPNNRFLAERTGGTYSTLKVQPAELEDSGVYFCASSQALTSGGDSYNEQFFGPGTRLTVL.

This clone was detected only once. The V gene is TRBV7-6, the J gene TRBJ2-5; weak D call: TRBD1 (6 bases). The V gene's germline CDR1 is SGHVS and CDR2 FNYEAQ. This CDR3 is built from 14 residues. V was pared by 5 bases and J by 5 bases, with 15 bases between. CDR3: CASSLTGNDETQYF. CDR3 DNA: TGTGCCAGCAGCCTCACAGGGAATGACGAGACCCAGTACTTC.

V gene TRBV2 combines with J gene TRBJ1-1; D not certain. The CDR3 is 16 residues long. Germline CDR1 reads SNHLY; CDR2 reads FYNNEI. V dropped 0 bases and J dropped 5 bases, with 16 bases sitting between them. The CDR3 spells CASSEALTGEWTEAFF. The CDR3 DNA follows: TGTGCCAGCAGTGAAGCGCTTACCGGGGAGTGGACTGAAGCTTTCTTT.

The chain combines TRBV10-1 with TRBJ2-3, with no clear D. The CDR3 consists of 16 residues. Germline values: CDR1 WNHNN, CDR2 SYGVQD (reference sequence). V was trimmed by 2 bases and J by 4 bases, leaving 16 bases between them. DNA of the CDR3: TGCGCCAGCAGTGAGAGGTTATCAGTGCCCCCAGATACGCAGTATTTT. Its translation: CASSERLSVPPDTQYF.

The chain recombines TRBV5-1 with TRBJ2-2, with 8 bases identical to TRBD1. Looked up from germline, CDR1 is SGHRS and CDR2 is YFSETQ. The V and J ends lost 2 bases and 1 base, in that order; junction bases with no gene match: 4. The CDR3 sequence is 16 residues long. The DNA of the CDR3 is TGCGCCAGCAGCTTCTCCGGGACAGGGAACACCGGGGAGCTGTTTTTT. It specifies CASSFSGTGNTGELFF.

The V gene is TRBV27, the J gene TRBJ2-5; 9 nucleotides align to TRBD2. The last part of the DNA fits TRBJ2-7 better; the J call may be wrong. Per germline, CDR1 MNHEY and CDR2 SMNVEV (reference sequence). The CDR3 runs to 14 residues. The CDR3 spells CASSFLSGGYEQYF. The CDR3 nucleotides read TGTGCCAGCAGTTTTCTTAGCGGGGGTTACGAGCAGTACTTC.

CDR3 DNA: TGTGCCAGCAGCCCAACTAGCACAGATACGCAGTATTTT. Encoded protein: CASSPTSTDTQYF. The J gene is TRBJ2-3, the V gene TRBV28; D remains ambiguous. The CDR3 has 13 amino acids. Trimming took 6 bases from V and 0 from J, leaving 7 bases between them. Germline V gene sequence: CDR1 MDHEN, CDR2 SYDVKM.

The chain links TRBV10-2 to TRBJ2-6; no firm D call. Germline loops: CDR1 WSHSY, CDR2 SAAADI. CDR3 length: 13 residues. Trimming took 3 bases from V and 1 from J, leaving 1 base between them. The CDR3 sequence is CASSESGANVLTF. CDR3 sequence (DNA): TGCGCCAGCAGTGAATCTGGGGCCAACGTCCTGACTTTC.

The V call is TRBV5-8, the J call TRBJ2-2; D unclear. V was cut by 1 base and J by 4 bases, with 11 bases left in between. Germline V gene lookup returns CDR1 SGHTS and CDR2 YDEGEE. CDR3 length equals 15 residues. The CDR3 loop reads CASSLRQRRTGELFF. The CDR3 DNA is TGTGCCAGCAGCTTGCGTCAGAGGCGCACCGGGGAGCTGTTTTTT.

The gene calls are TRBV13 and TRBJ2-1; 10 positions agree with TRBD2. This CDR3 is built from 17 residues. Losses at the gene ends were 5 bases for V and 3 bases for J; bases not matched to a gene: 10. Germline V gene lookup returns CDR1 PRHDT and CDR2 FYEKMQ (reference sequence). The DNA of the CDR3 is TGTGCCAGCAGCGGGAGGCTAGCGGGGGCCTTCTACAATGAGCAGTTCTTC. It codes for CASSGRLAGAFYNEQFF.

This clone was counted between two and nine times. The V call is TRBV9, the J call TRBJ2-1, with a possible D match to TRBD1 (5 bases). The CDR3 covers 14 residues. Trimming shortened V by 3 bases and J by 4 bases, and 11 bases separated the two germline ends. Germline V gives CDR1 SGDLS, CDR2 YYNGEE. The CDR3 is CASSAQTVYNEQFF. CDR3 bases: TGTGCCAGCAGCGCCCAGACAGTTTACAATGAGCAGTTCTTC. The full variable domain, in which reference TRBV9 and TRBJ2-1 provide the parts outside the CDR3, is DSGVTQTPKHLITATGQRVTLRCSPRSGDLSVYWYQQSLDQGLQFLIQYYNGEERAKGNILERFSAQQFPDLHSELNLSSLELGDSALYFCASSAQTVYNEQFFGPGTRLTVL.

On this clone itself: One junction end does not reproduce the germline sequence, and a read error may be involved. CDR3 DNA sequence: TGCAGCGTTTTGACTAGCGGGACAGTTACGCAGTATTTT. It specifies CSVLTSGTVTQYF. The chain links TRBV29-1 to TRBJ2-3; 11 bases map to TRBD2. Germline CDR1 and CDR2: SQVTM and ANQGSEA. This CDR3 contains 13 residues.

CDR3 bases: TGTGCCAGCAGCACAAAACTCCAGACAGGGTACTCGGAGTACTCACCCCTCCACTTT. Translation: CASSTKLQTGYSEYSPLHF. The chain recombines TRBV7-3 with TRBJ1-6, with 7 bases lining up with TRBD1. Germline-derived CDR1 and CDR2 are SGHTA and FQGTGA. The trim removed 5 bases at V and 10 bases at J, leaving 23 bases unmatched. The CDR3 spans 19 residues.

Remarks on this clone: A junction boundary mismatches the germline segment, possibly from a read error. This chain links TRBV30 with TRBJ2-7, with 7 bases that match TRBD2. Germline V gene sequence: CDR1 GTSNPN, CDR2 SVGIG (reference sequence). The CDR3 runs to 12 residues. The CDR3 protein is CAWSSRGSGILF. The CDR3 region has the DNA TGTGCCTGGAGTTCCCGAGGGAGCGGGATCCTCTTT.

The genes are TRBV9 and TRBJ2-7; 10 bases map to TRBD2. V lost 3 bases, J lost 5 bases, and 11 bases stayed unmatched. CDR1 is SGDLS, CDR2 YYNGEE, per germline. The CDR3 is made up of 16 amino acids. The CDR3 DNA follows: TGTGCCAGCAGCGCCGGGACTAGCGAATTTCACGACGAGCAGTACTTC. Its translation is CASSAGTSEFHDEQYF.